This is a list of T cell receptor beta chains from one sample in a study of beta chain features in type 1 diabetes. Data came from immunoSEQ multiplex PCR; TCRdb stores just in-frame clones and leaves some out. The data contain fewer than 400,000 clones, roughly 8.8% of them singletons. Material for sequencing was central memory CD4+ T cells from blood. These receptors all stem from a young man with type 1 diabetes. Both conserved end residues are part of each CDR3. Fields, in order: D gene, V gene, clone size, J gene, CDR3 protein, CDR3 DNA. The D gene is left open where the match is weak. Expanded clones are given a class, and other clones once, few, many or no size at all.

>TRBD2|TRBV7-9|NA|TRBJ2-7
CASSPSMLGGGHPYEQYF
TGTGCCAGCAGCCCGTCTATGTTGGGCGGGGGGCATCCCTACGAGCAGTACTTC
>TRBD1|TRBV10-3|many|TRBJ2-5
CAISGSGTAQETQYF
TGTGCCATCAGTGGTTCAGGGACAGCGCAAGAGACCCAGTACTTC
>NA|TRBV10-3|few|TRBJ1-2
CAISAGGNGYGYTF
TGTGCCATCAGTGCGGGCGGGAACGGCTATGGCTACACCTTC
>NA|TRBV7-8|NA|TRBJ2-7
CASSRTVSSYEQYF
TGTGCCAGCAGTCGGACAGTCAGCTCCTACGAGCAGTACTTC
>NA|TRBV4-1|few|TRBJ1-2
CASSQDVAAHYGYTF
TGCGCCAGCAGCCAAGATGTGGCAGCCCACTATGGCTACACCTTC
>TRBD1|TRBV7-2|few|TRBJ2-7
CASSSRTGNEQYF
TGTGCCAGCAGCTCCAGGACAGGCAACGAGCAGTACTTC
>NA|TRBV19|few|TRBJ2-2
CASNPGGGRSNTGELFF
TGTGCCAGTAACCCCGGAGGCGGACGCTCTAACACCGGGGAGCTGTTTTTT
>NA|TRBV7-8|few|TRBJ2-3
CASSWRAEGSTQYF
TGTGCCAGCAGCTGGAGGGCCGAAGGGTCTACGCAGTATTTT
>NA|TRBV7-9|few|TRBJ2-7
CASSISGGSYEQYF
TGTGCCAGCAGCATTAGTGGAGGATCCTACGAGCAGTACTTC
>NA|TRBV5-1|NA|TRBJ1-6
CASSLVSAQDYNSPLHF
TGCGCCAGCAGCTTGGTCTCGGCTCAGGACTATAATTCACCCCTCCACTTT
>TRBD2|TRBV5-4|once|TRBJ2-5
CASSSSRLAQETQYF
TGTGCCAGCAGCTCATCTCGACTAGCGCAAGAGACCCAGTACTTC
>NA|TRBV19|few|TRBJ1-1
CASREGREKAFF
TGTGCCAGTAGGGAAGGGAGGGAAAAAGCTTTCTTT
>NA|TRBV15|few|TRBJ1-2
CATSRDRNYGYTF
TGTGCCACCAGCAGAGACCGGAACTATGGCTACACCTTC
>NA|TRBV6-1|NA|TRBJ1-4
CAIRKVAGEKLFF
TGTGCCATTAGGAAGGTAGCTGGTGAAAAACTGTTTTTT
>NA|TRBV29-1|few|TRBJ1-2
CSVGRTTDFGYTF
TGCAGCGTTGGACGGACTACTGATTTTGGCTACACCTTC
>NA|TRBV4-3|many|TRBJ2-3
CASSHEAAPQYF
TGCGCCAGCAGCCACGAGGCGGCACCACAGTATTTT
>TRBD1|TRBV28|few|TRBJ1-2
CASSQPGTGIYGYTF
TGTGCCAGCAGTCAACCCGGGACAGGGATCTATGGCTACACCTTC